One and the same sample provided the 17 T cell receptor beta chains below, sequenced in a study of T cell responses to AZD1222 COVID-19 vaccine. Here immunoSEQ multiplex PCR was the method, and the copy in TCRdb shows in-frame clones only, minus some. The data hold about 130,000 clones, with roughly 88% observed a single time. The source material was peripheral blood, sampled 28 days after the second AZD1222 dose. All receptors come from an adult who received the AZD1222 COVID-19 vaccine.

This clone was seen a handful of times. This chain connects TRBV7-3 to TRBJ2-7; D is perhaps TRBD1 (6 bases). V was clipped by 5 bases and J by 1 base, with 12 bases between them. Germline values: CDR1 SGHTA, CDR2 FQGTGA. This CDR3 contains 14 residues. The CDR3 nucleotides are TGTGCCAGCAGCCCAGGGGTAGGGTCCTACGAGCAGTACTTC. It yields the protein CASSPGVGSYEQYF.

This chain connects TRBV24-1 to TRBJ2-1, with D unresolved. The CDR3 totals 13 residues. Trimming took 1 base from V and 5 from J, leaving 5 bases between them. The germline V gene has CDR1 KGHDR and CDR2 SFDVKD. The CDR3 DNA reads TGTGCCACCAGTGATTTTAGCAACAATGAGCAGTTCTTC. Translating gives CATSDFSNNEQFF.

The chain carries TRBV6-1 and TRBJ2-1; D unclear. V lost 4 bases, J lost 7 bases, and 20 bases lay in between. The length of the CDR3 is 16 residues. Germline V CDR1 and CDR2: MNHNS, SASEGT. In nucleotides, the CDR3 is TGTGCCAGCAGTGTCAGGCCGACGGTTTTAACGAATGAGCAGTTCTTC. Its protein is CASSVRPTVLTNEQFF.

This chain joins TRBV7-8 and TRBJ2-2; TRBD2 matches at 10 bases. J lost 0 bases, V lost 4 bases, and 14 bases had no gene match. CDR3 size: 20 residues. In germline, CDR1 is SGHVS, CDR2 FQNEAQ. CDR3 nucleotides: TGTGCCAGCAGCTCCTACATCCCCCGGGGACTAGCGCCGAACACCGGGGAGCTGTTTTTT. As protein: CASSSYIPRGLAPNTGELFF.

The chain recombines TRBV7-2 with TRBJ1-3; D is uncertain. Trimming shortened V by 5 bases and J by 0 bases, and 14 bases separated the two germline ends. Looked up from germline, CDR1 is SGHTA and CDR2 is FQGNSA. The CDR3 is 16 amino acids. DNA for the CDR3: TGTGCCAGCAGCCACATTACGGCGTTCTCTGGAAACACCATATATTTT. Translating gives CASSHITAFSGNTIYF.

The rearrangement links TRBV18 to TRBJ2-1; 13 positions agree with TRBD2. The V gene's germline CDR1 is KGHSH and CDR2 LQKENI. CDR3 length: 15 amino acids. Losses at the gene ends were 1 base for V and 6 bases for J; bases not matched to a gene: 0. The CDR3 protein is CASSPRTSGGNEQFF. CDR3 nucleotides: TGTGCCAGCTCACCACGGACTAGCGGGGGCAATGAGCAGTTCTTC.

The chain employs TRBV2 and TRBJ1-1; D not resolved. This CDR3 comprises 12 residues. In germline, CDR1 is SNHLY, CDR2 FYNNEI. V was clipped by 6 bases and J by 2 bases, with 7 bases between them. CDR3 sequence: CASSLVNTEAFF. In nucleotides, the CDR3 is TGTGCCAGCAGCCTAGTAAACACTGAAGCTTTCTTT.

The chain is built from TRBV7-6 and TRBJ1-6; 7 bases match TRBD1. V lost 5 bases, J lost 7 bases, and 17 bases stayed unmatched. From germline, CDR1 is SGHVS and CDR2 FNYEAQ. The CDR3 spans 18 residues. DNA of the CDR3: TGTGCCAGCAGCATAGGGGGCCAAGGGACAAGGGGAAATTCACCCCTCCACTTT. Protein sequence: CASSIGGQGTRGNSPLHF.

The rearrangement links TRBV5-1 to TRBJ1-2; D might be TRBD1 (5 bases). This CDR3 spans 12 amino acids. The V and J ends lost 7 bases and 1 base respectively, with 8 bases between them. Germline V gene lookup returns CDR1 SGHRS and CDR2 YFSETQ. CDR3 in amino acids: CASSDINYGYTF. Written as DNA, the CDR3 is TGCGCCAGCTCGGACATTAACTATGGCTACACCTTC.

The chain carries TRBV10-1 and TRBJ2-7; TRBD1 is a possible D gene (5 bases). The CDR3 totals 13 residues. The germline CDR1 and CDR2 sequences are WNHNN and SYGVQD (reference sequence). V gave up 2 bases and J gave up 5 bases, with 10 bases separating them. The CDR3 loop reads CASSERQGHEQYF. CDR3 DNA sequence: TGCGCCAGCAGTGAGCGGCAGGGCCACGAGCAGTACTTC.

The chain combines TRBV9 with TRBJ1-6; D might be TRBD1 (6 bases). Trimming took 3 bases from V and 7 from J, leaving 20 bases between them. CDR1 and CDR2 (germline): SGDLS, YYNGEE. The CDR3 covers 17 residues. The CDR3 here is CASSATKNRVLNSPLHF. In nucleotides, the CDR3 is TGTGCCAGCAGCGCAACTAAGAACAGGGTGTTAAATTCACCCCTCCACTTT.

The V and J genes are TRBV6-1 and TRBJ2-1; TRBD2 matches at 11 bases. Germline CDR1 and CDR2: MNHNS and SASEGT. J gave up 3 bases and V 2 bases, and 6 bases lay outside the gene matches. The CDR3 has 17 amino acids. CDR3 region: CASSEFLLAGDYNEQFF. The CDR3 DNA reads TGTGCCAGCAGTGAATTCTTACTAGCGGGAGACTACAATGAGCAGTTCTTC.

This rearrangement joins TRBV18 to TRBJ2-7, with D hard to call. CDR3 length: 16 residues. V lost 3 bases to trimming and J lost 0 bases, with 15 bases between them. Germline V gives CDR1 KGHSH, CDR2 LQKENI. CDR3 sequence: CASSPIGQVSSYEQYF. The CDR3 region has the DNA TGTGCCAGCTCACCGATAGGTCAGGTTAGCTCCTACGAGCAGTACTTC.

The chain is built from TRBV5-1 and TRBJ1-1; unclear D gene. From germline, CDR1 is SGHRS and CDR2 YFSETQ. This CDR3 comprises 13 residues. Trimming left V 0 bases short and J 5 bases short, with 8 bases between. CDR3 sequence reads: CASSLDGGTEAFF. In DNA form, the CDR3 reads TGCGCCAGCAGCTTGGACGGTGGTACTGAAGCTTTCTTT. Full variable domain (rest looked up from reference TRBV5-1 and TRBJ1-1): KAGVTQTPRYLIKTRGQQVTLSCSPISGHRSVSWYQQTPGQGLQFLFEYFSETQRNKGNFPGRFSGRQFSNSRSEMNVSTLELGDSALYLCASSLDGGTEAFFGQGTRLTVV.

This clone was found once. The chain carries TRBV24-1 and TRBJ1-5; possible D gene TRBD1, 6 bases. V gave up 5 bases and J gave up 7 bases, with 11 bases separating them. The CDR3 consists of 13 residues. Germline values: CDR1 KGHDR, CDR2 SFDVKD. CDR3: CATSGGGEQPQHF. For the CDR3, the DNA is TGTGCCACCAGTGGAGGGGGGGAACAGCCCCAGCATTTT.

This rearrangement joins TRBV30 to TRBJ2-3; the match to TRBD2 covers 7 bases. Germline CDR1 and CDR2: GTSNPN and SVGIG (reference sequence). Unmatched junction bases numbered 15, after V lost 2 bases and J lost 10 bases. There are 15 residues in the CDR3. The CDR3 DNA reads TGTGCCTGGAGTTCAGACTCGTCCGGGGCGGGGGCGCAGTATTTT. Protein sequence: CAWSSDSSGAGAQYF.

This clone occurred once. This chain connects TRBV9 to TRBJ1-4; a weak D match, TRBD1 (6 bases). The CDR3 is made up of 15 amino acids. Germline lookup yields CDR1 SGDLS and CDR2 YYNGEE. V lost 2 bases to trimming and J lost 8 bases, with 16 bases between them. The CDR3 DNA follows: TGTGCCAGCAGCGTGCAGGGGCAAACGGGGGAAAAACTGTTTTTT. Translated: CASSVQGQTGEKLFF.